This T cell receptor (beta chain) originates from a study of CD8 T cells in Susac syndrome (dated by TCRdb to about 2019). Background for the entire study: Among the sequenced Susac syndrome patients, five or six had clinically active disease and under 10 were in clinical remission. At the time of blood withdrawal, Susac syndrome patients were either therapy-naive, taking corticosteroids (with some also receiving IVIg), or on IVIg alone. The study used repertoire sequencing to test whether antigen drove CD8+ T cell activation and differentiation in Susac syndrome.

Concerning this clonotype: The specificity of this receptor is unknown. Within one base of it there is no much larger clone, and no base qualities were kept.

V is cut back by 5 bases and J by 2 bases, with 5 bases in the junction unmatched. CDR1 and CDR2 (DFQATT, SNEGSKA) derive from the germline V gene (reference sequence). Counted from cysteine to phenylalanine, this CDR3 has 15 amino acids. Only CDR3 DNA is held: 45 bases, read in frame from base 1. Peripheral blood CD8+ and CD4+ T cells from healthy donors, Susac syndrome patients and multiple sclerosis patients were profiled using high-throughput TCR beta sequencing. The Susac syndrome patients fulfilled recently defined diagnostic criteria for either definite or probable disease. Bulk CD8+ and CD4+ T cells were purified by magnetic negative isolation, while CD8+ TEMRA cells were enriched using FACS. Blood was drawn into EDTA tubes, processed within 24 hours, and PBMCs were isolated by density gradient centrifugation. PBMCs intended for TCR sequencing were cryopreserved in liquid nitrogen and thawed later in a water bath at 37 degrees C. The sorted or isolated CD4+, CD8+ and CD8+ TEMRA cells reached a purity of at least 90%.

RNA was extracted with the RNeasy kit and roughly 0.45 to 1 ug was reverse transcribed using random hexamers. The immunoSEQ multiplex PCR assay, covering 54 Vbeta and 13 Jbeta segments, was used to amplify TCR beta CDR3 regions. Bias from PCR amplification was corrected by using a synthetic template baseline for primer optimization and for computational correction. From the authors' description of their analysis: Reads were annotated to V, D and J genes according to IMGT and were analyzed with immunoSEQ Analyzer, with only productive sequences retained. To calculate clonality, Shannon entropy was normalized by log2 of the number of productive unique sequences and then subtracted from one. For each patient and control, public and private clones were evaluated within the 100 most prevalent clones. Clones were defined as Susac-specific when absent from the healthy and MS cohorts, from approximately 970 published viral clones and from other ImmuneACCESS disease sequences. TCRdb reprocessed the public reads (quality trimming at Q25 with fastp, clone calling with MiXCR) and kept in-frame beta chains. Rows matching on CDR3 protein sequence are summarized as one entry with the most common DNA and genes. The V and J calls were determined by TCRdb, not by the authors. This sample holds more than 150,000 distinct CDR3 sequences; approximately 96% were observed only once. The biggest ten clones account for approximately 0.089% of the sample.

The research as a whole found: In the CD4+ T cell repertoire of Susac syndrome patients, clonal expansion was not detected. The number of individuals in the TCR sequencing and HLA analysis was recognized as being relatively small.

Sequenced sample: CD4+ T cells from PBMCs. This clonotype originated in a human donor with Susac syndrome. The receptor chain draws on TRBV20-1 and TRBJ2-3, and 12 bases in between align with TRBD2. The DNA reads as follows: TGCAGTGCTCAGACTAGCGGGGGAGACACAGATACGCAGTATTTT. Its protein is CSAQTSGGDTDTQYF.